This TCR beta chain came from a study of blood T cell repertoires in COVID-19. The wider study: Samples taken during acute and convalescent COVID-19 were collected in the United States, Italy and Spain.

This CDR3 is built from 16 residues. Germline CDR1 and CDR2: SGHNT and YYREEE (reference sequence). V was trimmed by 4 bases and J by 6 bases, leaving 22 bases between them. The protocol was immunoSEQ multiplex PCR, while the TCRdb copy is restricted to in-frame clones and leaves out a portion. Counted here are 130,000 or so clones, approximately 82% occurring once; the ten biggest clones make up more than 1.5%. The chain has TRBV5-4 and TRBJ1-2, with unresolved D. Sequencing was performed on peripheral blood. The receptor was isolated from a human donor in a cohort sampled during active COVID-19. In nucleotides, the CDR3 is TGTGCCAGCAGCACGTCCGGGGAGGGCGGCAGCGATGGCTACACCTTC. As protein: CASSTSGEGGSDGYTF.